The 24 T cell receptor beta chains presented below share a single source sample, sequenced in a study of T-cell reconstitution after alpha-beta-depleted transplantation in children. Preparation of the TCRbeta library used unique molecular identifiers. TCRdb reprocessed the PCR reads with MiXCR, giving one entry per CDR3 protein. This table has 300,000 or so distinct CDR3 sequences, roughly 25% appearing once. The specimen was PBMCs, mostly from graft donor cells, collected 180 days after TCRalphabeta/CD19-depleted stem cell transplant. Receptor source: a male patient between 10 and 17 years old who had a stem cell transplant for acute lymphoblastic leukemia, so the T cells may come from the graft donor.

There are a few counts of this clonotype. The chain combines TRBV28 with TRBJ2-1, with TRBD1 matching 8 bases. The ends lost 3 bases at V and 4 bases at J; junction bases unmatched: 2. The CDR3 sequence is 14 residues long. Germline CDR1 is MDHEN and CDR2 is SYDVKM. The CDR3 spells CASSFHRGYNEQFF. Here the CDR3 DNA reads TGTGCCAGCAGTTTTCACAGGGGGTACAATGAGCAGTTCTTC.

In this sample, this clonotype turned up a few times. J is TRBJ2-7 and V is TRBV15; D is possibly TRBD1 (5 bases). Germline CDR1 LNHNV, CDR2 YYDKDF (reference sequence). This CDR3 is 14 amino acids long. V was cut by 1 base and J by 3 bases, with 10 bases left in between. The CDR3 spells CATSRVARDYEQYF. CDR3 DNA sequence: TGTGCCACCAGCAGAGTGGCCAGGGACTACGAGCAGTACTTC.

V usage is TRBV13 and J usage is TRBJ2-1; 9 nucleotides agree with TRBD1. V shed 6 bases and J 6 bases; nucleotides not matched to a gene: 6. The length of the CDR3 is 14 residues. The germline CDR1 and CDR2 sequences are PRHDT and FYEKMQ (reference sequence). The chain's CDR3 is CASSWETGGNEQFF. CDR3 nucleotides: TGTGCCAGCAGTTGGGAGACAGGGGGCAATGAGCAGTTCTTC.

This clonotype appeared a few times. The rearrangement joins TRBV20-1 to TRBJ1-1; 9 bases are shared with TRBD1. Germline V gene data show CDR1 as DFQATT and CDR2 as SNEGSKA (reference sequence). V lost 5 bases and J lost 4; bases outside the gene matches: 11. There are 15 residues in the CDR3. The CDR3 nucleotides are TGCAGTGCTGGACAACAGGGGGCGCTGAGCACTGAAGCTTTCTTT. It yields the protein CSAGQQGALSTEAFF.

Here the CDR3 reads CASSRQGAVNIQYF. The CDR3 DNA reads as TGTGCCAGCAGTAGGCAGGGGGCCGTAAACATTCAGTACTTC. The genes are TRBV6-1 and TRBJ2-4; 8 positions match TRBD1. The ends lost 5 bases at V and 6 bases at J; junction bases unmatched: 6. This CDR3 has 14 amino acids. CDR1 is MNHNS, CDR2 SASEGT, per germline.

On this clonotype: The junction and the germline gene differ at one end; a read error may be behind it. The chain combines TRBV5-1 with TRBJ2-1; tentatively, D is TRBD2 (7 bases). The CDR3 consists of 15 residues. Germline loops: CDR1 SGHRS, CDR2 YFSETQ. CDR3 amino acids: CASSLEGGAYDEQFF. In DNA form, the CDR3 reads TGCGCCAGCAGCTTGGAGGGGGGGGCCTACGATGAGCAGTTCTTC.

CDR3 amino acids: CASSSGPTGNQPQHF. CDR3 DNA sequence: TGTGCCAGCAGTTCGGGTCCTACAGGGAATCAGCCCCAGCATTTT. The chain carries TRBV12-3 or TRBV12-4 and TRBJ1-5, with a weak D call TRBD1 (6 bases). The V and J ends lost 4 bases and 4 bases respectively, with 14 bases between them. This CDR3 is built from 15 residues.

This CDR3 is CASSFKPYEQYF. DNA of the CDR3: TGTGCCAGCAGTTTTAAGCCTTACGAGCAGTACTTC. The chain uses TRBV28 and TRBJ2-7; D is unresolved. This CDR3 region has 12 residues. V dropped 3 bases and J dropped 4 bases, with 7 bases sitting between them. CDR1 and CDR2 from the germline V gene are MDHEN and SYDVKM. The whole variable domain, filled in from reference TRBV28 and TRBJ2-7, reads DVKVTQSSRYLVKRTGEKVFLECVQDMDHENMFWYRQDPGLGLRLIYFSYDVKMKEKGDIPEGYSVSREKKERFSLILESASTNQTSMYLCASSFKPYEQYFGPGTRLTVT.

This chain joins TRBV4-2 and TRBJ1-2; 7 bases fit TRBD1. J gave up 9 bases and V 4 bases, and 5 bases lay outside the gene matches. The CDR3 extends over 12 amino acids. In germline, CDR1 is LGHNA, CDR2 YNFKEQ. The CDR3 reads CASSRGTVRYTF. The CDR3 region has the DNA TGTGCCAGCAGCCGCGGGACAGTTCGCTACACCTTC.

This clonotype was detected only a few times. This chain connects TRBV6-1 to TRBJ1-1; D is undetermined. Between the trimmed V and J ends, which lost 6 bases and 4 bases, there was a span of 18 bases. From germline, CDR1 is MNHNS and CDR2 SASEGT. The CDR3 contains 15 residues. The CDR3: CASRGTRSTGTEAFF. Written as DNA, the CDR3 is TGTGCCAGCAGAGGTACAAGGTCCACGGGCACTGAAGCTTTCTTT.

In its sample, this clonotype was seen a few times. The chain links TRBV5-4 to TRBJ2-5, with D unresolved. Between the trimmed V and J ends, which lost 0 bases and 5 bases, there was a span of 14 bases. The germline V gene has CDR1 SGHNT and CDR2 YYREEE (reference sequence). The CDR3 totals 15 residues. Here the CDR3 reads CASSLVPGSSETQYF. The CDR3 DNA reads TGTGCCAGCAGCTTGGTCCCCGGTAGTTCCGAGACCCAGTACTTC. The full variable domain, in which reference TRBV5-4 and TRBJ2-5 provide the parts outside the CDR3, is ETGVTQSPTHLIKTRGQQVTLRCSSQSGHNTVSWYQQALGQGPQFIFQYYREEENGRGNFPPRFSGLQFPNYSSELNVNALELDDSALYLCASSLVPGSSETQYFGPGTRLLVL.

The gene calls are TRBV3-1 and TRBJ1-2; 7 nucleotides agree with TRBD1. Germline loops: CDR1 LGHDT, CDR2 YNNKEL (reference sequence). This CDR3 is built from 15 residues. The junction had 16 bases not matched to a gene; V was cut back by 3 bases and J by 12 bases. The CDR3 here is CASSHSLGQKKLHTF. Written as DNA, the CDR3 is TGTGCCAGCAGCCATTCCCTGGGACAGAAGAAACTCCACACCTTC.

The chain joins TRBV4-1 to TRBJ2-1; D is unresolved. Germline V gene sequence: CDR1 MGHRA, CDR2 YSYEKL. The CDR3 extends over 14 amino acids. V was trimmed by 0 bases and J by 6 bases, leaving 9 bases between them. CDR3 sequence reads: CASSQEQFSNEQFF. CDR3 sequence (DNA): TGCGCCAGCAGCCAAGAGCAGTTCAGCAATGAGCAGTTCTTC.

This rearrangement joins TRBV29-1 to TRBJ2-2; 13 bases fit TRBD2. The length of the CDR3 is 17 residues. Germline CDR1 reads SQVTM; CDR2 reads ANQGSEA. With 4 bases clipped from V and 4 bases from J, the junction kept 9 bases outside the gene matches. CDR3 in amino acids: CSVGATSGRLGTGELFF. The CDR3 region has the DNA TGCAGCGTTGGGGCGACTAGCGGGAGGCTCGGCACCGGGGAGCTGTTTTTT.

This rearrangement joins TRBV27 to TRBJ2-7, with 8 bases aligning to TRBD1. The CDR3 runs 13 residues. Germline V gene sequence: CDR1 MNHEY, CDR2 SMNVEV (reference sequence). J was trimmed by 2 bases and V by 6 bases; bases with no gene match: 3. The CDR3 here is CASRTGVPYEQYF. The CDR3 bases are TGTGCCAGCAGGACAGGGGTTCCCTACGAGCAGTACTTC.

For this clonotype: Germline is not matched at one junction end, which may reflect a read error. This chain joins TRBV9 and TRBJ2-7; 9 nucleotides align to TRBD2. This CDR3 region has 14 residues. The germline V gene encodes CDR1 SGDLS and CDR2 YYNGEE. CDR3 DNA: TGTGCCAGTAGCGGGAGTCCCCTAGCCTACGAGCAGTACTTC. It translates to CASSGSPLAYEQYF.

The V and J genes are TRBV18 and TRBJ2-7; D is uncertain. CDR1 and CDR2 from the germline V gene are KGHSH and LQKENI. The CDR3 extends over 14 amino acids. V was trimmed by 6 bases and J by 9 bases, leaving 21 bases between them. DNA for the CDR3: TGTGCCAGCTCGCCGCCCACCGGGCCAGGTGGGCAGTACTTC. It translates to CASSPPTGPGGQYF.

The chain joins TRBV7-9 to TRBJ2-1, with D possibly being TRBD2 (6 bases). The CDR3 totals 15 residues. The V gene's germline CDR1 is SEHNR and CDR2 FQNEAQ (reference sequence). V was trimmed by 5 bases and J by 6 bases, leaving 17 bases between them. CDR3 protein: CASSPPRDPVNEQFF. CDR3 coding DNA: TGTGCCAGCAGCCCTCCGCGGGACCCCGTCAATGAGCAGTTCTTC.

The chain recombines TRBV7-3 with TRBJ2-1; D may be TRBD2 (5 bases). The germline V gene encodes CDR1 SGHTA and CDR2 FQGTGA. Trimming stripped 5 bases from V and 8 bases from J, with 19 bases between. The CDR3 runs 15 residues. Here the CDR3 DNA reads TGTGCCAGCAGCACCCCCGAAAAATCGGGGTATGAGCAGTTCTTC. Protein sequence: CASSTPEKSGYEQFF.

The chain carries TRBV7-2 and TRBJ2-1; 7 nucleotides line up with TRBD2. Germline CDR1 is SGHTA and CDR2 is FQGNSA. The CDR3 consists of 16 residues. After removal of 5 bases from V and 3 bases from J, the junction contained 10 bases not matched to a gene. The CDR3 region is CASSPLMGGSYNEQFF. The CDR3 bases are TGTGCCAGCAGCCCCCTGATGGGCGGGAGCTACAATGAGCAGTTCTTC.

The chain combines TRBV7-6 with TRBJ2-5; TRBD2 aligns across 12 bases. CDR3 length: 16 amino acids. Germline loops: CDR1 SGHVS, CDR2 FNYEAQ. After removal of 1 base from V and 4 bases from J, the junction contained 4 bases not matched to a gene. The CDR3 DNA reads as TGTGCCAGCAGCTTAGGGGGACTAGCGGGTCCAGAGACCCAGTACTTC. It encodes CASSLGGLAGPETQYF.

V gene TRBV7-2 combines with J gene TRBJ2-6; perhaps TRBD1 as D (5 bases). Trimming stripped 0 bases from V and 1 base from J, with 10 bases between. The CDR3 has 17 amino acids. Germline V gene data show CDR1 as SGHTA and CDR2 as FQGNSA. In nucleotides, the CDR3 is TGTGCCAGCAGCTTAGCAGGGGTCTTGTCTGGGGCCAACGTCCTGACTTTC. Amino acid sequence: CASSLAGVLSGANVLTF.

The rearrangement uses TRBV27 and TRBJ1-2; D is possibly TRBD1 (6 bases). CDR3 length: 14 residues. The germline gives CDR1 MNHEY, CDR2 SMNVEV (reference sequence). V gave up 5 bases and J gave up 4 bases, with 14 bases separating them. The CDR3 nucleotides read TGTGCCAGCAGTCTACAGGGCTCTAGCTATGGCTACACCTTC. It yields the protein CASSLQGSSYGYTF.

The rearrangement links TRBV7-3 to TRBJ2-1; 7 positions match TRBD2. J was trimmed by 7 bases and V by 2 bases; bases with no gene match: 8. Germline lookup yields CDR1 SGHTA and CDR2 FQGTGA. CDR3 length: 15 amino acids. CDR3 in DNA: TGTGCCAGCAGCTTAGGGCTAGCGGTAGGGAATGAGCAGTTCTTC. Its protein product is CASSLGLAVGNEQFF.